The 24 T cell receptor beta chains given below trace back to one sample, sequenced in a study of beta chain features in type 1 diabetes. Investigators reverse transcribed all isolated RNA, so they sequenced expressed TCRB transcripts. TCRdb's copy holds only in-frame clones and misses some; the assay was immunoSEQ multiplex PCR. The data contain 110,000 or so clones, about 40% of them singletons. The specimen sequenced was stem cell memory CD4+ T cells from blood. The origin of the receptors is a woman between 18 and 29 years old in good health.

This clone was observed many times. This chain uses TRBV7-9 with TRBJ1-2; D unresolved. Germline V CDR1 and CDR2: SEHNR, FQNEAQ (reference sequence). Trimming took 7 bases from V and 8 from J, leaving 11 bases between them. There are 11 residues in the CDR3. The chain's CDR3 is CASTSFGGYTF. The CDR3 DNA is TGTGCCAGCACCTCCTTCGGGGGCTACACCTTC.

V and J are TRBV4-2 and TRBJ2-1; 7 nucleotides align to TRBD2. J lost 3 bases, V lost 4 bases, and 6 bases had no gene match. Germline V gene data show CDR1 as LGHNA and CDR2 as YNFKEQ. The CDR3 consists of 15 residues. The CDR3 loop is CASSLGGSFYNEQFF. CDR3 bases: TGTGCCAGCAGCCTGGGCGGGAGTTTCTACAATGAGCAGTTCTTC.

CDR3 DNA: TGTGCCAGCTCACCCGCGACGGGGAACACTGAAGCTTTCTTT. Translating gives CASSPATGNTEAFF. The chain couples TRBV18 to TRBJ1-1; D unresolved. Germline CDR1 and CDR2: KGHSH and LQKENI. This CDR3 has 14 residues. V dropped 3 bases and J dropped 1 base, with 9 bases sitting between them.

This clone was seen a handful of times. This chain links TRBV28 with TRBJ2-1, with TRBD1 as a possible D gene (5 bases). The CDR3 runs to 11 residues. V lost 6 bases to trimming and J lost 15 bases, with 15 bases between them. The germline gives CDR1 MDHEN, CDR2 SYDVKM. The CDR3 DNA is TGTGCCAGCAGAAACTTAGGGGTTTGGTTCTTC. Protein sequence: CASRNLGVWFF.

This clone was counted only a few times. The chain has TRBV18 and TRBJ2-7; 10 bases are shared with TRBD2. This CDR3 is 16 amino acids long. Trimming at V came to 6 bases and at J to 4 bases, leaving 12 bases not matched to a gene. CDR1 and CDR2 from the germline V gene are KGHSH and LQKENI. CDR3 residues: CASSPLAGGWIYEQYF. The CDR3 bases are TGTGCCAGCTCCCCGTTAGCGGGAGGCTGGATTTACGAGCAGTACTTC.

This clone was seen a handful of times. V usage is TRBV5-1 and J usage is TRBJ2-1; 12 nucleotides agree with TRBD2. J lost 8 bases, V lost 4 bases, and 4 bases had no gene match. This CDR3 contains 14 residues. Germline CDR1 is SGHRS and CDR2 is YFSETQ. CDR3 coding DNA: TGCGCCAGCAGCCCGACTAGCGGGAGTGATGAGCAGTTCTTC. Translation: CASSPTSGSDEQFF.

J is TRBJ1-1 and V is TRBV2; a possible D gene is TRBD1 (6 bases). Germline values: CDR1 SNHLY, CDR2 FYNNEI. Trimming took off 6 bases at V and 6 bases at J, with 14 bases between the two ends. This CDR3 comprises 13 residues. CDR3 region: CASRAQGLAEAFF. As DNA, the CDR3 is TGTGCCAGCAGAGCGCAGGGGTTGGCTGAAGCTTTCTTT.

Notes on this clone: The DNA is omitted, as the CDR3 cannot be located on it reliably, and the CDR3 follows TCRdb's listing. This sequence joins TRBV27 and TRBJ2-5; no check of the table's D call, TRBD1, against the DNA was made. The germline gives CDR1 MNHEY, CDR2 SMNVEV (reference sequence). The CDR3 numbers 15 amino acids, ends counted. CDR3 in amino acids: CASSFLAGGRETQYF.

The V and J genes are TRBV28 and TRBJ2-1; 14 bases align to TRBD2. Germline CDR1 MDHEN, CDR2 SYDVKM. With 3 bases clipped from V and 0 bases from J, the junction kept 13 bases outside the gene matches. The CDR3 runs to 21 residues. DNA for the CDR3: TGTGCCAGCAGTTTGGCGCACTTACAGACTAGCGGGAGGGCCTCCTACAATGAGCAGTTCTTC. Residues: CASSLAHLQTSGRASYNEQFF. Together with reference TRBV28 and TRBJ2-1, the CDR3 gives the full variable domain: DVKVTQSSRYLVKRTGEKVFLECVQDMDHENMFWYRQDPGLGLRLIYFSYDVKMKEKGDIPEGYSVSREKKERFSLILESASTNQTSMYLCASSLAHLQTSGRASYNEQFFGPGTRLTVL.

This chain connects TRBV11-2 to TRBJ2-3; D unclear. This CDR3 spans 15 amino acids. Between the trimmed V and J ends, which lost 2 bases and 0 bases, there was a span of 9 bases. Looked up from germline, CDR1 is SGHAT and CDR2 is FQNNGV. In DNA, the CDR3 is TGTGCCAGCAGCTTACTCCGGCGGAGCACAGATACGCAGTATTTT. Translated: CASSLLRRSTDTQYF.

V is TRBV5-6 and J is TRBJ2-7, with D hard to call. Between the trimmed V and J ends, which lost 2 bases and 2 bases, there was a span of 2 bases. Germline-derived CDR1 and CDR2 are SGHDT and YYEEEE. This CDR3 contains 11 residues. This CDR3 reads CASSFAYEQYF. For the CDR3, the DNA is TGTGCCAGCAGCTTCGCCTACGAGCAGTACTTC.

CDR3 coding DNA: TGTGCCATGCTGACAGGGAGCTATGGCTACACCTTC. Protein product: CAMLTGSYGYTF. The V call is TRBV6-1, the J call TRBJ1-2, with 7 bases lining up with TRBD1. The length of the CDR3 is 12 residues. Germline assignment: CDR1 MNHNS and CDR2 SASEGT. V was pared by 10 bases and J by 4 bases, with 6 bases of the junction left unmatched.

This clone was found a few times. The J gene is TRBJ1-2, the V gene TRBV28; D is perhaps TRBD1 (5 bases). Deletions cut 9 bases from V and 11 bases from J, with 19 bases between. The germline CDR1 and CDR2 sequences are MDHEN and SYDVKM. The CDR3 runs to 12 residues. The CDR3 loop is CASRSAPGGYTF. The CDR3 coding sequence is TGTGCCAGTAGGTCAGCGCCGGGGGGTTACACCTTC.

This clone was seen just once. The chain recombines TRBV7-3 with TRBJ2-7, with 7 bases identical to TRBD2. Germline loops: CDR1 SGHTA, CDR2 FQGTGA. The V gene end was trimmed by 5 bases and the J gene end by 1 base; junction bases not matched to a gene: 2. This CDR3 is 13 amino acids long. The CDR3 here is CASSPGGSYEQYF. CDR3 in DNA: TGTGCCAGCAGCCCCGGGGGGTCCTACGAGCAGTACTTC.

This chain connects TRBV5-1 to TRBJ1-1; D call uncertain. Trimming took off 1 base at V and 3 bases at J, with 10 bases between the two ends. Per germline, CDR1 SGHRS and CDR2 YFSETQ. The CDR3 is 14 residues long. CDR3: CASSLNPGDTEAFF. CDR3 DNA: TGCGCCAGCAGCTTGAATCCAGGTGACACTGAAGCTTTCTTT.

The chain combines TRBV25-1 with TRBJ2-1; 9 bases match TRBD1. Germline trimming cut 4 bases from V and 4 bases from J; bases unmatched to any gene: 8. Germline V gives CDR1 MGHDK, CDR2 SYGVNS. The CDR3 has 16 amino acids. CDR3: CASSARGTGIYNEQFF. In nucleotides, the CDR3 is TGTGCCAGCAGTGCCCGGGGGACAGGGATTTACAATGAGCAGTTCTTC.

A few counts support this clone. The rearrangement links TRBV20-1 to TRBJ2-3; no reliable D call. V lost 3 bases, J lost 5 bases, and 3 bases lay in between. Germline V gene data show CDR1 as DFQATT and CDR2 as SNEGSKA (reference sequence). This CDR3 region has 10 residues. DNA of the CDR3: TGCAGTGCTAGTAGAGATACGCAGTATTTT. It yields the protein CSASRDTQYF.

This chain joins TRBV5-4 and TRBJ2-7; 7 bases line up with TRBD1. Trimming at V came to 4 bases and at J to 0 bases, leaving 7 bases not matched to a gene. This CDR3 comprises 15 residues. The germline V gene encodes CDR1 SGHNT and CDR2 YYREEE (reference sequence). The CDR3 reads CASSPGQAYSYEQYF. CDR3 DNA: TGTGCCAGCAGCCCCGGACAGGCGTACTCCTACGAGCAGTACTTC.

The CDR3: CASDRYNSPLHF. The CDR3, as DNA: TGTGCCAGTGACAGATATAATTCACCCCTCCACTTT. V gene TRBV6-1 combines with J gene TRBJ1-6; tentatively, D is TRBD1 (5 bases). Trimming left V 9 bases short and J 4 bases short, with 7 bases between. This CDR3 comprises 12 residues. Germline V gene lookup returns CDR1 MNHNS and CDR2 SASEGT.

This clone has more than one count but fewer than ten. CDR3 region: CASSPGDWREKDEQFF. For the CDR3, the DNA is TGTGCCAGCAGCCCTGGGGACTGGCGGGAGAAGGATGAGCAGTTCTTC. The J gene is TRBJ2-1, the V gene TRBV7-2; 7 positions agree with TRBD2. The V gene's germline CDR1 is SGHTA and CDR2 FQGNSA. CDR3 length equals 16 residues. Losses at the gene ends were 5 bases for V and 8 bases for J; bases not matched to a gene: 15. The full variable domain, in which reference TRBV7-2 and TRBJ2-1 provide the parts outside the CDR3, is GAGVSQSPSNKVTEKGKDVELRCDPISGHTALYWYRQSLGQGLEFLIYFQGNSAPDKSGLPSDRFSAERTGGSVSTLTIQRTQQEDSAVYLCASSPGDWREKDEQFFGPGTRLTVL.

The chain carries TRBV15 and TRBJ2-3; TRBD1 matches 8 bases. With V trimmed by 2 bases and J by 3 bases, 7 bases remained unmatched. CDR3 size: 16 residues. Germline V gene lookup returns CDR1 LNHNV and CDR2 YYDKDF (reference sequence). The CDR3 nucleotides read TGTGCCACCAGCAGACCACAGGGGGGTCGAACAGATACGCAGTATTTT. It specifies CATSRPQGGRTDTQYF.

This clone was observed a few times. This chain connects TRBV9 to TRBJ2-1; TRBD2 matches at 8 bases. The CDR3 is 15 residues long. V shed 2 bases and J 0 bases; nucleotides not matched to a gene: 1. CDR1 and CDR2 (germline): SGDLS, YYNGEE. CDR3 in DNA: TGTGCCAGCAGCGTTACTAGCGGCTCCTACAATGAGCAGTTCTTC. This encodes CASSVTSGSYNEQFF. The full variable domain, in which reference TRBV9 and TRBJ2-1 provide the parts outside the CDR3, is DSGVTQTPKHLITATGQRVTLRCSPRSGDLSVYWYQQSLDQGLQFLIQYYNGEERAKGNILERFSAQQFPDLHSELNLSSLELGDSALYFCASSVTSGSYNEQFFGPGTRLTVL.

The V and J genes are TRBV7-8 and TRBJ1-1; 7 nucleotides match TRBD1. CDR3 size: 15 residues. Trimming cost V 8 bases and J 1 base; bases outside gene matches: 10. Germline values: CDR1 SGHVS, CDR2 FQNEAQ. The CDR3 loop reads CASRQRGRANTEAFF. The CDR3 coding sequence is TGTGCCAGCCGACAAAGGGGGCGGGCGAACACTGAAGCTTTCTTT.

The chain uses TRBV5-1 and TRBJ1-5; weak D call: TRBD1 (5 bases). The germline V gene has CDR1 SGHRS and CDR2 YFSETQ. CDR3 length: 15 residues. The ends were cut back, 2 bases at V and 2 bases at J, with 11 bases in the middle. CDR3 in DNA: TGCGCCAGCAGCTTTGGAGGGGAAGGCAATCAGCCCCAGCATTTT. This codes for CASSFGGEGNQPQHF.